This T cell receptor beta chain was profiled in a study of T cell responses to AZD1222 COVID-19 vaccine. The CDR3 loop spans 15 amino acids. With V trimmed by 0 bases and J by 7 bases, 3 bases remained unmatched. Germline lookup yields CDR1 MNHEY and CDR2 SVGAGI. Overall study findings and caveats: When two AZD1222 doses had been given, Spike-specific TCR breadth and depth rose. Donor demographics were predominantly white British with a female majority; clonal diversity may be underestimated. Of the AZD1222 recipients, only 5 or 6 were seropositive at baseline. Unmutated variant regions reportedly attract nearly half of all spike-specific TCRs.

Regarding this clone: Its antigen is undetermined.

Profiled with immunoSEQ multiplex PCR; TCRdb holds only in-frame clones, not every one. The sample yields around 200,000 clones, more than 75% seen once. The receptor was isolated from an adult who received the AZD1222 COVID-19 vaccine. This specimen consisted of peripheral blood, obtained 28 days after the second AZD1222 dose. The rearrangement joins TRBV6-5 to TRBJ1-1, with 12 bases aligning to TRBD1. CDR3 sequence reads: CASSYSGQGAFEAFF. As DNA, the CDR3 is TGTGCCAGCAGTTACTCGGGACAGGGGGCCTTTGAAGCTTTCTTT.